Listed below are T cell receptor beta chains from one sample, sequenced in a study of spatial heterogeneity in lung cancer. TCRdb itself ran the 5' RACE reads through MiXCR, one entry per CDR3 protein. Of approximately 12,000 distinct CDR3 sequences listed, 6.2% were seen once; the top ten hold 9% to 12%. This specimen was normal lung tissue next to the tumor, taken at surgery. These receptors all stem from a male donor with early-stage non-small cell lung cancer. CDR3s include the opening cysteine and the closing phenylalanine or tryptophan. Fields, in order: clone size, J gene, D gene, V gene, CDR3 DNA, CDR3 protein. A D gene is named only where the DNA matches it firmly. Expanded clones are given a class, and other clones once, few, many or no size at all.

abundance: few; j_gene: TRBJ2-1; d_gene: NA; v_gene: TRBV6-5; CDR3nt: TGTGCCAGCAGTTACGACAGGACCCTATACAATGAGCAGTTCTTC; CDR3aa: CASSYDRTLYNEQFF
abundance: many; j_gene: TRBJ2-3; d_gene: TRBD2; v_gene: TRBV6-6; CDR3nt: TGTGCCAGCAGTTACTCGGGGGAGGGGTCAGATACGCAGTATTTT; CDR3aa: CASSYSGEGSDTQYF
abundance: many; j_gene: TRBJ2-7; d_gene: TRBD1; v_gene: TRBV6-6; CDR3nt: TGTGCCAGCAGCCTTCCCGGGACAGTTGACGAGCAGTACTTC; CDR3aa: CASSLPGTVDEQYF
abundance: many; j_gene: TRBJ2-7; d_gene: TRBD1; v_gene: TRBV6-5; CDR3nt: TGTGCCAGCAGTTACAGGGGACAGGGAACCTACGAGCAGTACTTC; CDR3aa: CASSYRGQGTYEQYF
abundance: NA; j_gene: TRBJ2-1; d_gene: NA; v_gene: TRBV10-1; CDR3nt: TGCGCCAGCAGTGTAAACAATGAGCAGTTCTTC; CDR3aa: CASSVNNEQFF
abundance: few; j_gene: TRBJ2-1; d_gene: TRBD2; v_gene: TRBV15; CDR3nt: TGTGCCACCAGCAGCTTTCTAGCGGACAATGAGCAGTTCTTC; CDR3aa: CATSSFLADNEQFF
abundance: many; j_gene: TRBJ1-5; d_gene: TRBD1; v_gene: TRBV28; CDR3nt: TGTGCCAGCAGTTTAGCAGGGGACAGTTACGATCAGCCCCAGCATTTT; CDR3aa: CASSLAGDSYDQPQHF
abundance: few; j_gene: TRBJ1-2; d_gene: TRBD1; v_gene: TRBV3-1; CDR3nt: TGTGCCAGCAGCAAGACAGGGGTTGGCTATGGCTACACCTTC; CDR3aa: CASSKTGVGYGYTF
abundance: many; j_gene: TRBJ1-5; d_gene: NA; v_gene: TRBV2; CDR3nt: TGTGCCAGCAGTGAAGCTTATAGCAATCAGCCCCAGCATTTT; CDR3aa: CASSEAYSNQPQHF
abundance: medium-sized; j_gene: TRBJ2-3; d_gene: NA; v_gene: TRBV5-1; CDR3nt: TGCGCCAGCAGCCCAGGGGGGGGGCCAGATACGCAGTATTTT; CDR3aa: CASSPGGGPDTQYF
abundance: medium-sized; j_gene: TRBJ2-1; d_gene: NA; v_gene: TRBV29-1; CDR3nt: TGCAGCGTTGAGCCCGATAATGAGCAGTTCTTC; CDR3aa: CSVEPDNEQFF
abundance: many; j_gene: TRBJ1-2; d_gene: TRBD1; v_gene: TRBV12-3/TRBV12-4; CDR3nt: TGTGCCAGCAGCCTTACCCTCGGACAGGGAGGGTATGGCTACACCTTC; CDR3aa: CASSLTLGQGGYGYTF
abundance: many; j_gene: TRBJ2-1; d_gene: NA; v_gene: TRBV12-3/TRBV12-4; CDR3nt: TGTGCCAGCAGTTTAAGGAGCCCGAGGGACAATGAGCAGTTCTTC; CDR3aa: CASSLRSPRDNEQFF
abundance: many; j_gene: TRBJ2-1; d_gene: NA; v_gene: TRBV30; CDR3nt: TGTGCCTGGGGCCGGACGGTAAATGAGCAGTTCTTC; CDR3aa: CAWGRTVNEQFF
abundance: large; j_gene: TRBJ2-1; d_gene: NA; v_gene: TRBV7-2; CDR3nt: TGTGCCAGCGCCTTGTGGGTAGCAAACAATGAGCAGTTCTTC; CDR3aa: CASALWVANNEQFF
abundance: many; j_gene: TRBJ2-7; d_gene: TRBD1; v_gene: TRBV20-1; CDR3nt: TGCAGTGCTACGGACAGGGGGCGAGCCTACGAGCAGTACTTC; CDR3aa: CSATDRGRAYEQYF
abundance: many; j_gene: TRBJ1-2; d_gene: NA; v_gene: TRBV5-6; CDR3nt: TGTGCCAGCAGCTTGTTCTTTGGACAGACATTTCGGCTCACCTTC; CDR3aa: CASSLFFGQTFRLTF
abundance: many; j_gene: TRBJ1-2; d_gene: NA; v_gene: TRBV21-1; CDR3nt: TGTGCCAGCAGCTGCACAGTAGCTAACTATGGCTACACCTTC; CDR3aa: CASSCTVANYGYTF
abundance: NA; j_gene: TRBJ2-5; d_gene: NA; v_gene: TRBV10-3; CDR3nt: TGTGCCACCGGACTCGGTCAAGAGACCCAGTACTTC; CDR3aa: CATGLGQETQYF
abundance: many; j_gene: TRBJ2-3; d_gene: NA; v_gene: TRBV5-1; CDR3nt: TGCGCCAGCAGTTCCCAGGGAGCAGATACGCAGTATTTT; CDR3aa: CASSSQGADTQYF
abundance: many; j_gene: TRBJ2-3; d_gene: NA; v_gene: TRBV20-1; CDR3nt: TGCAGTGCTAGAGGCCCACTAGCTCCCAAGGCAGATACGCAGTATTTT; CDR3aa: CSARGPLAPKADTQYF
abundance: many; j_gene: TRBJ2-2; d_gene: NA; v_gene: TRBV5-6; CDR3nt: TGTGCCAGCAGCTTGGTGGACTTCGGGGAGCTGTTTTTT; CDR3aa: CASSLVDFGELFF
abundance: many; j_gene: TRBJ2-3; d_gene: NA; v_gene: TRBV4-3; CDR3nt: TGCGCCAGCAGCCACGACCGCCGGGGCACAGATACGCAGTATTTT; CDR3aa: CASSHDRRGTDTQYF
abundance: many; j_gene: TRBJ2-3; d_gene: NA; v_gene: TRBV11-3; CDR3nt: TGTGCCAGCAGCTTAGCCACAGCCAATACGCAGTATTTT; CDR3aa: CASSLATANTQYF
abundance: few; j_gene: TRBJ1-5; d_gene: TRBD1; v_gene: TRBV7-2; CDR3nt: TGTGCCAGCAGCCCCCCGACAGGGGCAGAACAGCCCCAGCATTTT; CDR3aa: CASSPPTGAEQPQHF
abundance: many; j_gene: TRBJ2-1; d_gene: NA; v_gene: TRBV4-3; CDR3nt: TGCGCCAGCAGCCAAGCGCCAGGTGACCACAATGAGCAGTTCTTC; CDR3aa: CASSQAPGDHNEQFF
abundance: many; j_gene: TRBJ1-2; d_gene: TRBD1; v_gene: TRBV19; CDR3nt: TGTGCCAGTAGTATTACATCGGACAGGGATGATGGCTACACCTTC; CDR3aa: CASSITSDRDDGYTF
abundance: NA; j_gene: TRBJ2-1; d_gene: NA; v_gene: TRBV4-2; CDR3nt: TGTGCCAGCCGGGCCTCCTACAATGAGCAGTTCTTC; CDR3aa: CASRASYNEQFF
abundance: few; j_gene: TRBJ2-5; d_gene: TRBD2; v_gene: TRBV7-2; CDR3nt: TGTGCCAGCAGCTGGGGACTAGCGGGAGGACAAGAGACCCAGTACTTC; CDR3aa: CASSWGLAGGQETQYF
abundance: many; j_gene: TRBJ1-2; d_gene: NA; v_gene: TRBV20-1; CDR3nt: TGCAGTGCTTATGTGTCAGGGGAGGGTTATGGCTACACCTTC; CDR3aa: CSAYVSGEGYGYTF
abundance: many; j_gene: TRBJ2-7; d_gene: NA; v_gene: TRBV3-1; CDR3nt: TGTGCCAGCAGCCAAGCACCGGGACTTAACTACGAGCAGTACTTC; CDR3aa: CASSQAPGLNYEQYF
abundance: many; j_gene: TRBJ1-1; d_gene: NA; v_gene: TRBV20-1; CDR3nt: TGCAGTGCTAGAGATATCCAGAGGAACACTGAAGCTTTCTTT; CDR3aa: CSARDIQRNTEAFF
abundance: medium-sized; j_gene: TRBJ2-6; d_gene: NA; v_gene: TRBV19; CDR3nt: TGTGCCAGTACAAGGGGCACCTCTGGGGCCAACGTCCTGACTTTC; CDR3aa: CASTRGTSGANVLTF
abundance: NA; j_gene: TRBJ2-2; d_gene: NA; v_gene: TRBV21-1; CDR3nt: TGTGCCAGCAGCAAATGGTCCCGCCGACAGGAGGTTCTGTTTTTT; CDR3aa: CASSKWSRRQEVLFF
abundance: many; j_gene: TRBJ2-1; d_gene: NA; v_gene: TRBV15; CDR3nt: TGTGCCACCAGCCTCGCGAGGGGTTCCTACAATGAGCAGTTCTTC; CDR3aa: CATSLARGSYNEQFF
abundance: few; j_gene: TRBJ2-5; d_gene: TRBD1; v_gene: TRBV27; CDR3nt: TGTGCCAGCAGTTCCCTTCTAGGGGGCGGGGAGACCCAGTACTTC; CDR3aa: CASSSLLGGGETQYF
abundance: many; j_gene: TRBJ1-6; d_gene: NA; v_gene: TRBV7-2; CDR3nt: TGTGCCAGCAGCTTGTTACAAGGGGGGTCACCCCTCCACTTT; CDR3aa: CASSLLQGGSPLHF
abundance: many; j_gene: TRBJ2-5; d_gene: NA; v_gene: TRBV20-1; CDR3nt: TGCAGTGCTAGACTCACGGGAGCGTGGGCAGAGACCCAGTACTTC; CDR3aa: CSARLTGAWAETQYF
abundance: many; j_gene: TRBJ2-1; d_gene: NA; v_gene: TRBV4-2; CDR3nt: TGTGCCAGCAGCCAAGATTCAGGAGGTGAGCAGTTCTTC; CDR3aa: CASSQDSGGEQFF
abundance: medium-sized; j_gene: TRBJ1-2; d_gene: NA; v_gene: TRBV3-1; CDR3nt: TGTGCCAGCAGCCAAGAAGCCCCGTTCGCTGGCTACACCTTC; CDR3aa: CASSQEAPFAGYTF
abundance: hyperexpanded; j_gene: TRBJ2-7; d_gene: NA; v_gene: TRBV29-1; CDR3nt: TGCAGCGTTACCGACAGGACCAGCTCCTACGAGCAGTACTTC; CDR3aa: CSVTDRTSSYEQYF
abundance: many; j_gene: TRBJ1-6; d_gene: NA; v_gene: TRBV27; CDR3nt: TGTGCCAGCATGGCATACGGGTCACCCCTCCACTTT; CDR3aa: CASMAYGSPLHF
abundance: many; j_gene: TRBJ2-5; d_gene: NA; v_gene: TRBV15; CDR3nt: TGTGCCACCAGCAGAGTGGTCAAGGGGACCCAGTACTTC; CDR3aa: CATSRVVKGTQYF
abundance: many; j_gene: TRBJ2-3; d_gene: NA; v_gene: TRBV6-5; CDR3nt: TGTGCCAGCAGACTTACTAGCACAGATACGCAGTATTTT; CDR3aa: CASRLTSTDTQYF
abundance: many; j_gene: TRBJ2-1; d_gene: TRBD2; v_gene: TRBV12-3/TRBV12-4; CDR3nt: TGTGCCAGCAGTGTCCTAGCGGGAGTGGATGAGCAGTTCTTC; CDR3aa: CASSVLAGVDEQFF
abundance: few; j_gene: TRBJ1-5; d_gene: NA; v_gene: TRBV5-1; CDR3nt: TGCGCCAGCAGCTTGACTGGGACAATCAATCAGCCCCAGCATTTT; CDR3aa: CASSLTGTINQPQHF